The 11 T cell receptor beta chains below all came from one sample that was sequenced in a study of T-cell reconstitution after alpha-beta-depleted transplantation in children. As it was prepared, the TCRbeta library received unique molecular identifiers. TCRdb redid the calling of the PCR reads with MiXCR, one entry per CDR3 protein. The sample includes a few hundred thousand distinct CDR3 sequences, under 8.5% seen only once; the top ten take 5.5% to 6.5%. The specimen comprised PBMCs, sampled before TCRalphabeta/CD19-depleted stem cell transplant. These receptors all come from a boy aged 2 to 10 with acute lymphoblastic leukemia, due to receive a stem cell transplant.

V and J are TRBV3-1 and TRBJ2-3; maybe TRBD1 (5 bases). Between the trimmed V and J ends, which lost 4 bases and 5 bases, there was a span of 13 bases. The CDR3 is 14 amino acids. The V gene's germline CDR1 is LGHDT and CDR2 YNNKEL (reference sequence). The CDR3 nucleotides read TGTGCCAGCAGCCGCCGACAGAGAGAAGATACGCAGTATTTT. Its protein is CASSRRQREDTQYF.

There are a few counts of this clonotype. This sequence joins TRBV20-1 and TRBJ2-3, with TRBD2 identical over 9 bases. Trimming removed 3 bases from V and 7 bases from J; junction bases left unmatched: 8. The CDR3 length is 14 residues. Germline assignment: CDR1 DFQATT and CDR2 SNEGSKA (reference sequence). CDR3 sequence reads: CSARSPSGTYTQYF. The CDR3 region has the DNA TGCAGTGCTAGGTCTCCTAGCGGGACCTATACGCAGTATTTT.

This clonotype has a count of ten or more. The CDR3 DNA reads as TGTGCCAGCAGCCTCCCCCCAGTGCATACGCAGTATTTT. The encoded protein is CASSLPPVHTQYF. The chain links TRBV6-2 or TRBV6-3 to TRBJ2-3; no firm D call. Germline CDR1 and CDR2: MNHEY and SVGEGT. V was trimmed by 6 bases and J by 7 bases, leaving 14 bases between them. The CDR3 has 13 amino acids.

There are many counts of this clonotype. The chain is built from TRBV2 and TRBJ2-1, with unresolved D. Per the germline V gene, CDR1 is SNHLY and CDR2 is FYNNEI. The CDR3 runs 12 residues. Trimming stripped 6 bases from V and 8 bases from J, with 11 bases between. CDR3 DNA sequence: TGTGCCAGCAGGCCCATGTTGGATGAGCAGTTCTTC. Residues: CASRPMLDEQFF.

The CDR3 protein is CANIDRGYTDTQYF. CDR3 nucleotides: TGTGCCAACATAGACAGGGGGTACACAGATACGCAGTATTTT. The V gene is TRBV7-8, the J gene TRBJ2-3; 9 bases are shared with TRBD1. The length of the CDR3 is 14 residues. Germline assignment: CDR1 SGHVS and CDR2 FQNEAQ. The J segment lost 2 bases and the V segment lost 10 bases, leaving 7 bases of the junction unmatched. Complete variable domain (other parts from reference TRBV7-8 and TRBJ2-3): GAGVSQSPRYKVAKRGQDVALRCDPISGHVSLFWYQQALGQGPEFLTYFQNEAQLDKSGLPSDRFFAERPEGSVSTLKIQRTQQEDSAVYLCANIDRGYTDTQYFGPGTRLTVL.

CDR3 in amino acids: CAGNWAGPRETQYF. Written as DNA, the CDR3 is TGTGCCGGCAACTGGGCGGGGCCTCGGGAGACCCAGTACTTC. The chain joins TRBV2 to TRBJ2-5; D might be TRBD2 (6 bases). The CDR3 has 14 amino acids. Germline lookup yields CDR1 SNHLY and CDR2 FYNNEI. Trimming cost V 11 bases and J 5 bases, with 21 bases left between them.

This clonotype was seen a few times. V gene TRBV6-1 combines with J gene TRBJ2-3; 11 nucleotides match TRBD2. The CDR3 sequence is 14 residues long. Germline CDR1 and CDR2: MNHNS and SASEGT. V lost 6 bases and J lost 6; bases outside the gene matches: 5. CDR3 region: CASRELAGEDTQYF. The CDR3 DNA reads as TGTGCCAGCAGGGAACTAGCGGGGGAGGATACGCAGTATTTT.

This clonotype showed up many times. The chain recombines TRBV24-1 with TRBJ2-3; 8 nucleotides align to TRBD2. The CDR3 totals 17 residues. Germline V gene sequence: CDR1 KGHDR, CDR2 SFDVKD. V shed 5 bases and J 0 bases; nucleotides not matched to a gene: 9. This CDR3 reads CATSGQAGAGSTDTQYF. CDR3 sequence (DNA): TGTGCCACCAGTGGACAAGCGGGAGCGGGAAGCACAGATACGCAGTATTTT.

Turning to this clonotype: This clone may be a read error of a much larger clone one base away. V is TRBV29-1 and J is TRBJ2-1, with 9 nucleotides matching TRBD1. Per germline, CDR1 SQVTM and CDR2 ANQGSEA. The V segment lost 2 bases and the J segment 12 bases; nucleotides outside the gene matches: 5. The CDR3 consists of 12 residues. CDR3 sequence reads: CSVEWTGDGQFF. DNA for the CDR3: TGCAGCGTTGAATGGACAGGGGATGGGCAGTTCTTC.

There are a few counts of this clonotype. The chain joins TRBV20-1 to TRBJ1-6; D gene ambiguous. Trimming took off 1 base at V and 0 bases at J, with 16 bases between the two ends. CDR1 is DFQATT, CDR2 SNEGSKA, per germline (reference sequence). CDR3 length: 18 residues. For the CDR3, the DNA is TGCAGTGCTAGAGCTCCAGCGAACCCTTACTCCTATAATTCACCCCTCCACTTT. It yields the protein CSARAPANPYSYNSPLHF.

This clonotype was seen at least ten times. This sequence joins TRBV7-2 and TRBJ2-1; 9 bases fit TRBD2. V lost 2 bases and J lost 8; bases outside the gene matches: 7. The CDR3 consists of 15 residues. Germline values: CDR1 SGHTA, CDR2 FQGNSA. CDR3 DNA sequence: TGTGCCAGCAGCTTATGGGTTAGCGGGGGCCATGAGCAGTTCTTC. Translation: CASSLWVSGGHEQFF.